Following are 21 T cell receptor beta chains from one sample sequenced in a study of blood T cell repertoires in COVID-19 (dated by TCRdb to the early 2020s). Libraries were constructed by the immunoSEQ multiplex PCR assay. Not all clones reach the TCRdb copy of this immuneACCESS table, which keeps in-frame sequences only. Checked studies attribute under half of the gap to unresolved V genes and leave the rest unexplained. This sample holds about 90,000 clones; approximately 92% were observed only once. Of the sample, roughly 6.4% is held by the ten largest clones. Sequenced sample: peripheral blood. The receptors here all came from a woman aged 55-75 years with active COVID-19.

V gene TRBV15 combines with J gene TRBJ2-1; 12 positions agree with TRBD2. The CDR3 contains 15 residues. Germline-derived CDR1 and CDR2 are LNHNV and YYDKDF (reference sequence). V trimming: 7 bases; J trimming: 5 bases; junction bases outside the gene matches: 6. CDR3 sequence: CATNPTSGGNNEQFF. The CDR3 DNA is TGTGCCACCAACCCGACTAGCGGGGGTAACAATGAGCAGTTCTTC.

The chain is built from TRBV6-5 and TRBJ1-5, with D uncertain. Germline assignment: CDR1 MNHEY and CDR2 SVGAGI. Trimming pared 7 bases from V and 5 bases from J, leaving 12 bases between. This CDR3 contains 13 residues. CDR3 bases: TGTGCCAGCACCTTATCCCAGTATCAGCCCCAGCATTTT. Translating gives CASTLSQYQPQHF.

The CDR3 DNA is TGTGCCAGCAGTTCCCGGGACAGGGGAATAGATACGCAGTATTTT. Translating gives CASSSRDRGIDTQYF. The chain carries TRBV6-5 and TRBJ2-3; 10 positions match TRBD1. This CDR3 comprises 15 residues. V gave up 4 bases and J gave up 5 bases; unmatched junction bases: 6. From germline, CDR1 is MNHEY and CDR2 SVGAGI.

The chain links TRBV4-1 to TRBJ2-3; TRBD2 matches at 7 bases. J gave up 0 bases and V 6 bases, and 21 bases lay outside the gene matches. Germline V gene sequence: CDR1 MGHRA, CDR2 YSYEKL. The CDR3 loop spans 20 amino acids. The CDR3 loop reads CASSPLPRAGVISSTDTQYF. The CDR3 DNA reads TGCGCCAGCAGTCCTCTCCCTCGGGCGGGAGTAATTTCTAGCACAGATACGCAGTATTTT.

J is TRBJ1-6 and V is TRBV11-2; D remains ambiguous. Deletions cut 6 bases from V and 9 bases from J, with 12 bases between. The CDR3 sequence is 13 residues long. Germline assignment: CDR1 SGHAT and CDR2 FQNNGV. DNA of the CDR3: TGTGCCAGCAGGCCCTTACAAGTTTCACCCCTCCACTTT. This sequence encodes CASRPLQVSPLHF.

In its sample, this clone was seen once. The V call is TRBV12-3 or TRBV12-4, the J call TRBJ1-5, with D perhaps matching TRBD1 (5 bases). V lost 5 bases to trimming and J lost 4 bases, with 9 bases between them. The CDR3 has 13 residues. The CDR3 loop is CASSTAGNQPQHF. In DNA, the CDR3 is TGTGCCAGCAGTACAGCAGGGAATCAGCCCCAGCATTTT.

CDR3 nucleotide sequence: TGTGCCAGCACCTCTTTACCGGGACAGGGCCCCAGCTCTGGAAACACCATATATTTT. Translating gives CASTSLPGQGPSSGNTIYF. V is TRBV28 and J is TRBJ1-3; 9 bases are shared with TRBD1. After removal of 7 bases from V and 0 bases from J, the junction contained 16 bases not matched to a gene. The CDR3 runs to 19 residues. The germline gives CDR1 MDHEN, CDR2 SYDVKM.

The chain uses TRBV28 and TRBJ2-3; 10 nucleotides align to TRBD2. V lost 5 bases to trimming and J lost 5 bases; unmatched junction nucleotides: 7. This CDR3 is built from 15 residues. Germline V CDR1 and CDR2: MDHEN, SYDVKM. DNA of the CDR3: TGTGCCAGCAGTCCTAGCGGGAGCGGTGGAGATACGCAGTATTTT. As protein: CASSPSGSGGDTQYF.

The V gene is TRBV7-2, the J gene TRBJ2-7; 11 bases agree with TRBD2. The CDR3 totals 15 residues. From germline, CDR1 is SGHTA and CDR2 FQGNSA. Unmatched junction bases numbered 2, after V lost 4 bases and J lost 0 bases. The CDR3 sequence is CASSSSGGLSYEQYF. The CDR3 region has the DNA TGTGCCAGCAGCTCTAGCGGGGGGCTCTCCTACGAGCAGTACTTC.

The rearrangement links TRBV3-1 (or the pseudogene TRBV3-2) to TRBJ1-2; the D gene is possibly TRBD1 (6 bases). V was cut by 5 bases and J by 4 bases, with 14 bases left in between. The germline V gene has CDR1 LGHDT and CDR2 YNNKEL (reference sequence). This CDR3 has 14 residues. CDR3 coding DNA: TGTGCCAGCAGCTACACGAGGGGGACCTATGGCTACACCTTC. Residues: CASSYTRGTYGYTF.

In DNA, the CDR3 is TGCGCCAGCAGCTTAGGAAGACAGGACAATGAGCAGTTCTTC. Protein sequence: CASSLGRQDNEQFF. The chain carries TRBV5-1 and TRBJ2-1, with D tentatively TRBD1 (6 bases). Trimming removed 2 bases at V and 5 bases at J, with 11 bases between. The V gene's germline CDR1 is SGHRS and CDR2 YFSETQ. CDR3 size: 14 residues.

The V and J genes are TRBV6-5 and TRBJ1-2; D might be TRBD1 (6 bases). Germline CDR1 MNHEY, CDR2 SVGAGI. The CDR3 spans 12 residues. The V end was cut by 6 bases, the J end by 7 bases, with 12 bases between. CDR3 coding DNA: TGTGCCAGCAGACAGGGTTTCGGTGGCTACACCTTC. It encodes CASRQGFGGYTF.

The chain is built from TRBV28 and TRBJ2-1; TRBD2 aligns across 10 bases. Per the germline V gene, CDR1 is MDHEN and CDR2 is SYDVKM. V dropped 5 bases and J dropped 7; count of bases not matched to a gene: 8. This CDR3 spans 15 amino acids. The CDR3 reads CASSAVGSGRNEQFF. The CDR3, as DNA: TGTGCCAGCAGTGCGGTCGGTAGCGGGAGGAATGAGCAGTTCTTC.

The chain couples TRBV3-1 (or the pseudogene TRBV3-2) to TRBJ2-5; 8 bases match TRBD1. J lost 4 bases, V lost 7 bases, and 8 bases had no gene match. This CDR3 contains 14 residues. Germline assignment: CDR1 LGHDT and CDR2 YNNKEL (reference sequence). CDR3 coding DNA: TGTGCCAGCATCCCCAAACAGGGGGGAGAGACCCAGTACTTC. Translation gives CASIPKQGGETQYF.

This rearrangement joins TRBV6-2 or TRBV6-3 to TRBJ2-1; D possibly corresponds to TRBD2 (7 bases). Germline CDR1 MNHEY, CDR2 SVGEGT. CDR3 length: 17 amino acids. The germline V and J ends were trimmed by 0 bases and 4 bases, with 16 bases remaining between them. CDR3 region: CASSYSPGGGVYNEQFF. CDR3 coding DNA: TGTGCCAGCAGTTACTCCCCCGGAGGGGGGGTTTACAATGAGCAGTTCTTC.

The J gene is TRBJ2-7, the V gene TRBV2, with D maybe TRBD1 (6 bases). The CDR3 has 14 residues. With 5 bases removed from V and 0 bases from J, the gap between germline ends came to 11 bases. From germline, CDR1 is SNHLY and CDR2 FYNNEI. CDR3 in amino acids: CASSPGRGSYEQYF. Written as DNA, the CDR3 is TGTGCCAGCAGTCCCGGCAGGGGCTCCTACGAGCAGTACTTC. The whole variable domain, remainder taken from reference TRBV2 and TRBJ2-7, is EPEVTQTPSHQVTQMGQEVILRCVPISNHLYFYWYRQILGQKVEFLVSFYNNEISEKSEIFDDQFSVERPDGSNFTLKIRSTKLEDSAMYFCASSPGRGSYEQYFGPGTRLTVT.

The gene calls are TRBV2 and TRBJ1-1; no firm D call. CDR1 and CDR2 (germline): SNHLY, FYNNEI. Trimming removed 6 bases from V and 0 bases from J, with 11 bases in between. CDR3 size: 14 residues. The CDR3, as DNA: TGTGCCAGCAGGGTACAGAGCATGAACACTGAAGCTTTCTTT. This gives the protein CASRVQSMNTEAFF.

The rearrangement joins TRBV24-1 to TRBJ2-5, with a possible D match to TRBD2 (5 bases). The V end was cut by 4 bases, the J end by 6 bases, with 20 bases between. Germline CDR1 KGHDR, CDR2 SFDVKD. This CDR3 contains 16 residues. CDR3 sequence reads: CATSDPPGRTEQTQYF. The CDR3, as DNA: TGTGCCACCAGTGACCCGCCCGGTAGGACTGAGCAGACCCAGTACTTC.

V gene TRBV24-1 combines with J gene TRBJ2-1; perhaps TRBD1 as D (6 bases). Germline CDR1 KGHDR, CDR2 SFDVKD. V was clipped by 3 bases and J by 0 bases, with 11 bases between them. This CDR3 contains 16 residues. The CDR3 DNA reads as TGTGCCACCAGTGATCAAACAGGGCGCTCCTACAATGAGCAGTTCTTC. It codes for CATSDQTGRSYNEQFF.

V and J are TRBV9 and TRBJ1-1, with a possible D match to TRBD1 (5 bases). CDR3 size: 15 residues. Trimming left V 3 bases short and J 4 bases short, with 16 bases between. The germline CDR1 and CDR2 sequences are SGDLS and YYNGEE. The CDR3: CASSAGTIMGTEAFF. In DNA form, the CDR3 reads TGTGCCAGCAGCGCCGGGACTATAATGGGCACTGAAGCTTTCTTT.

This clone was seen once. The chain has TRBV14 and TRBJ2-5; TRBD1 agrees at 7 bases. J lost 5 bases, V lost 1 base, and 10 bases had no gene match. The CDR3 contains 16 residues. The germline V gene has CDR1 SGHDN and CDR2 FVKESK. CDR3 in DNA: TGTGCCAGCAGCCAAGGACGGACAGGCACGGGGGAGACCCAGTACTTC. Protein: CASSQGRTGTGETQYF.